Following are 29 T cell receptor beta chains from one sample sequenced in a study of cytomegalovirus exposure and HLA in healthy donors. The study ran its PCR with 60 Vbeta and 13 Jbeta primers. The protocol was immunoSEQ multiplex PCR, while the TCRdb copy is restricted to in-frame clones and leaves out a portion. The sample holds 150,000 to 200,000 clones. The sample comprised PBMCs. Receptors originate from a man between 25 and 39 years old in good health and CMV-seronegative.

The chain uses TRBV29-1 and TRBJ2-5, with 9 bases aligning to TRBD1. The J call is doubtful: the DNA matches TRBJ2-7 better. Germline loops: CDR1 SQVTM, CDR2 ANQGSEA. CDR3 length equals 14 residues. DNA for the CDR3: TGCAGCGTTGCTTATGGGACAGGGCCCTACGAGCAGTACTTC. This codes for CSVAYGTGPYEQYF.

V and J are TRBV2 and TRBJ2-5; D is perhaps TRBD2 (6 bases). There are 14 residues in the CDR3. Trimming stripped 8 bases from V and 1 base from J, with 14 bases between. Germline CDR1 reads SNHLY; CDR2 reads FYNNEI. The CDR3 DNA reads as TGTGCCAGCTTTAGTAGCGGAACCCAAGAGACCCAGTACTTC. Amino acid sequence: CASFSSGTQETQYF. The full variable domain, its missing parts supplied by reference TRBV2 and TRBJ2-5, is EPEVTQTPSHQVTQMGQEVILRCVPISNHLYFYWYRQILGQKVEFLVSFYNNEISEKSEIFDDQFSVERPDGSNFTLKIRSTKLEDSAMYFCASFSSGTQETQYFGPGTRLLVL.

J is TRBJ1-1 and V is TRBV5-1; D not certain. V lost 7 bases and J lost 1, with 14 bases in between. CDR1 SGHRS and CDR2 YFSETQ come from the germline V gene. This CDR3 contains 14 residues. CDR3 sequence: CASYLADTNTEAFF. For the CDR3, the DNA is TGCGCCAGCTATCTGGCAGACACGAACACTGAAGCTTTCTTT.

CDR3 nucleotide sequence: TGTGCCAGCAGTTACCATACCGGCAAGGCAGGGGGCTCCTACAATGAGCAGTTCTTC. Protein product: CASSYHTGKAGGSYNEQFF. V usage is TRBV28 and J usage is TRBJ2-1; 7 bases map to TRBD1. CDR1 and CDR2 from the germline V gene are MDHEN and SYDVKM. After removal of 4 bases from V and 0 bases from J, the junction contained 15 bases not matched to a gene. The CDR3 runs 19 residues. Looking up the rest from reference TRBV28 and TRBJ2-1 gives the full variable domain: DVKVTQSSRYLVKRTGEKVFLECVQDMDHENMFWYRQDPGLGLRLIYFSYDVKMKEKGDIPEGYSVSREKKERFSLILESASTNQTSMYLCASSYHTGKAGGSYNEQFFGPGTRLTVL.

V and J are TRBV6-5 and TRBJ2-1; no reliable D call. Germline V gene sequence: CDR1 MNHEY, CDR2 SVGAGI. The CDR3 runs to 11 residues. V lost 7 bases and J 10 bases, leaving 11 bases between the germline ends. The CDR3 DNA reads TGTGCCAGCACCTCTATGGGCGAGCAGTTCTTC. It is translated as CASTSMGEQFF.

CDR3 bases: TGTGCCAGCAGCGGGACAGGCGAAGAGACCCAGTACTTC. This translates into CASSGTGEETQYF. This sequence joins TRBV7-2 and TRBJ2-5, with 8 bases that match TRBD1. The CDR3 has 13 residues. Trimming removed 5 bases from V and 3 bases from J; junction bases left unmatched: 2. Germline CDR1 SGHTA, CDR2 FQGNSA.

The rearrangement uses TRBV10-1 and TRBJ2-1; 11 positions match TRBD2. Germline loops: CDR1 WNHNN, CDR2 SYGVQD (reference sequence). V was pared by 4 bases and J by 16 bases, with 12 bases of the junction left unmatched. This CDR3 contains 14 residues. The CDR3 region is CASSVGLAGDPLFF. Written as DNA, the CDR3 is TGCGCCAGCAGTGTAGGACTAGCGGGCGACCCCCTTTTCTTC.

The CDR3 DNA is TGTGCCAGCAGCGCCTCTGTCGGCACCGGGGAGCTGTTTTTT. Residues: CASSASVGTGELFF. The rearrangement uses TRBV9 and TRBJ2-2; D call uncertain. From germline, CDR1 is SGDLS and CDR2 YYNGEE. The CDR3 has 14 amino acids. V lost 3 bases and J lost 4, with 10 bases in between.

V usage is TRBV5-4 and J usage is TRBJ2-7; TRBD2 matches at 14 bases. Germline CDR1 and CDR2: SGHNT and YYREEE (reference sequence). The V segment lost 9 bases and the J segment 0 bases; nucleotides outside the gene matches: 5. The CDR3 covers 15 residues. The CDR3 region has the DNA TGTGCCACTTCCGGGACTAGCGGGAGCTCCTACGAGCAGTACTTC. It translates to CATSGTSGSSYEQYF.

The chain's CDR3 is CASTSGPGEQFF. CDR3 nucleotides: TGTGCCAGCACTAGCGGTCCAGGGGAGCAGTTCTTC. The chain is built from TRBV27 and TRBJ2-1; 7 nucleotides align to TRBD2. Germline lookup yields CDR1 MNHEY and CDR2 SMNVEV (reference sequence). The V and J ends lost 7 bases and 10 bases, in that order; junction bases with no gene match: 7. The CDR3 is 12 residues long.

The chain uses TRBV29-1 and TRBJ1-1; 8 bases map to TRBD1. The germline V gene encodes CDR1 SQVTM and CDR2 ANQGSEA. The V and J ends lost 6 bases and 3 bases, in that order; junction bases with no gene match: 0. CDR3 size: 11 residues. CDR3 sequence (DNA): TGCAGCGTGACAGGGGACACTGAAGCTTTCTTT. Its protein product is CSVTGDTEAFF. Full variable domain (missing parts from reference TRBV29-1 and TRBJ1-1): SAVISQKPSRDICQRGTSLTIQCQVDSQVTMMFWYRQQPGQSLTLIATANQGSEATYESGFVIDKFPISRPNLTFSTLTVSNMSPEDSSIYLCSVTGDTEAFFGQGTRLTVV.

The chain is built from TRBV5-5 and TRBJ1-5; D ambiguous. V gave up 0 bases and J gave up 4 bases, with 5 bases separating them. Germline V gene sequence: CDR1 SGHKS, CDR2 YYEKEE (reference sequence). The length of the CDR3 is 13 residues. CDR3 coding DNA: TGTGCCAGCAGCTTGGGGCAGAATCAGCCCCAGCATTTT. Amino acid sequence: CASSLGQNQPQHF.

V is TRBV6-1 and J is TRBJ2-7, with D hard to call. The CDR3 length is 12 residues. Trimming took off 6 bases at V and 1 base at J, with 7 bases between the two ends. Per the germline V gene, CDR1 is MNHNS and CDR2 is SASEGT. Here the CDR3 reads CASSVTSYEQYF. The CDR3 nucleotides are TGTGCCAGCAGCGTCACATCCTACGAGCAGTACTTC.

This chain joins TRBV5-1 and TRBJ1-1; 10 nucleotides match TRBD1. Germline V gene data show CDR1 as SGHRS and CDR2 as YFSETQ. J lost 3 bases, V lost 3 bases, and 8 bases had no gene match. The CDR3 extends over 16 amino acids. The DNA of the CDR3 is TGCGCCAGCAGCTCAGGACAGGGGGTTAAGGACACTGAAGCTTTCTTT. This translates into CASSSGQGVKDTEAFF.

The chain uses TRBV7-9 and TRBJ2-7, with TRBD1 identical over 7 bases. Germline CDR1 SEHNR, CDR2 FQNEAQ (reference sequence). This CDR3 has 14 residues. Trimming removed 5 bases from V and 8 bases from J; junction bases left unmatched: 12. The CDR3 region has the DNA TGTGCCAGCAGCCCCTCGGACAGGCCAGGGCAGCAGTACTTC. Its protein is CASSPSDRPGQQYF.

The chain's CDR3 is CASSQVVGGEQYF. The DNA of the CDR3 is TGTGCCAGCAGCCAAGTAGTGGGGGGAGAGCAGTACTTC. The chain combines TRBV14 with TRBJ2-5; perhaps TRBD2 as D (6 bases). The CDR3 consists of 13 residues. The germline V gene encodes CDR1 SGHDN and CDR2 FVKESK. V gave up 1 base and J gave up 11 bases, with 14 bases separating them. Full variable domain (rest looked up from reference TRBV14 and TRBJ2-5): EAGVTQFPSHSVIEKGQTVTLRCDPISGHDNLYWYRRVMGKEIKFLLHFVKESKQDESGMPNNRFLAERTGGTYSTLKVQPAELEDSGVYFCASSQVVGGEQYFGPGTRLLVL.

The V gene is TRBV18, the J gene TRBJ1-1; the D is unclear. The CDR3 extends over 16 amino acids. Trimming took off 0 bases at V and 0 bases at J, with 11 bases between the two ends. CDR1 is KGHSH, CDR2 LQKENI, per germline. In nucleotides, the CDR3 is TGTGCCAGCTCACCACCGTATCAGAGGATGAACACTGAAGCTTTCTTT. This encodes CASSPPYQRMNTEAFF.

The chain employs TRBV6-6 and TRBJ1-1; possible D gene TRBD1, 5 bases. V lost 5 bases and J 1 base, leaving 14 bases between the germline ends. This CDR3 spans 15 amino acids. From germline, CDR1 is MNHNY and CDR2 SVGAGI (reference sequence). CDR3 DNA sequence: TGTGCCAGCAGTCCCGGACACTTGCCGAACACTGAAGCTTTCTTT. Translation: CASSPGHLPNTEAFF.

The chain has TRBV29-1 and TRBJ1-4; D perhaps matches TRBD1 (5 bases). The V end lost 7 bases, the J end lost 6 bases, and 15 bases lay between the germline ends. CDR1 and CDR2 (germline): SQVTM, ANQGSEA. The CDR3 runs to 13 residues. CDR3 loop: CSAGGELDEKLFF. In DNA, the CDR3 is TGCAGCGCTGGGGGGGAACTGGATGAAAAACTGTTTTTT. Drawing the rest from reference TRBV29-1 and TRBJ1-4, the complete variable domain is SAVISQKPSRDICQRGTSLTIQCQVDSQVTMMFWYRQQPGQSLTLIATANQGSEATYESGFVIDKFPISRPNLTFSTLTVSNMSPEDSSIYLCSAGGELDEKLFFGSGTQLSVL.

The chain has TRBV6-1 and TRBJ1-4, with D hard to call. The CDR3 has 14 residues. Trimming removed 3 bases from V and 4 bases from J, with 9 bases in between. Germline V gene data show CDR1 as MNHNS and CDR2 as SASEGT. The CDR3 is CASSDPVLNEKLFF. The CDR3, as DNA: TGTGCCAGCAGTGACCCAGTCCTTAATGAAAAACTGTTTTTT.

This rearrangement joins TRBV7-6 to TRBJ1-1; 9 bases align to TRBD1. Per the germline V gene, CDR1 is SGHVS and CDR2 is FNYEAQ. The CDR3 has 15 residues. Unmatched junction bases numbered 3, after V lost 3 bases and J lost 1 base. The CDR3 protein is CASSFSGQGNTEAFF. In DNA form, the CDR3 reads TGTGCCAGCAGCTTCTCGGGACAGGGGAACACTGAAGCTTTCTTT.

This sequence joins TRBV6-1 and TRBJ1-6; D is possibly TRBD1 (5 bases). The CDR3 contains 16 residues. V was trimmed by 2 bases and J by 7 bases, leaving 15 bases between them. Per the germline V gene, CDR1 is MNHNS and CDR2 is SASEGT. CDR3 protein: CASSESPGGGNSPLHF. CDR3 sequence (DNA): TGTGCCAGCAGTGAATCCCCCGGGGGAGGGAATTCACCCCTCCACTTT.

Worth noting for this clone: Within the sample, other DNA sequences also encode this same CDR3. The V gene is TRBV29-1, the J gene TRBJ1-1; possible D gene TRBD1, 6 bases. Trimming cost V 7 bases and J 3 bases, with 15 bases left between them. The germline CDR1 and CDR2 sequences are SQVTM and ANQGSEA. The CDR3 is made up of 13 amino acids. The CDR3: CSGQSQGDTEAFF. The CDR3 bases are TGCAGCGGGCAATCACAGGGAGACACTGAAGCTTTCTTT. Looking up the rest from reference TRBV29-1 and TRBJ1-1 gives the full variable domain: SAVISQKPSRDICQRGTSLTIQCQVDSQVTMMFWYRQQPGQSLTLIATANQGSEATYESGFVIDKFPISRPNLTFSTLTVSNMSPEDSSIYLCSGQSQGDTEAFFGQGTRLTVV.

V and J are TRBV6-1 and TRBJ1-6; perhaps TRBD1 as D (5 bases). This CDR3 contains 15 residues. The V gene lost 8 bases and the J gene lost 14 bases, with 25 bases spanning the gap. Germline CDR1 MNHNS, CDR2 SASEGT. The CDR3, as DNA: TGTGCCAGCCAGAAGGGGCACGGGTCCGATTTCGCCCTCCACTTT. Translation: CASQKGHGSDFALHF.

The chain employs TRBV4-2 and TRBJ2-5; maybe TRBD2 (7 bases). Germline values: CDR1 LGHNA, CDR2 YNFKEQ. Trimming pared 3 bases from V and 4 bases from J, leaving 15 bases between. CDR3 size: 15 residues. DNA of the CDR3: TGTGCCAGCAGCCAGGGGGAGGGGGGAGGAGAGACCCAGTACTTC. It translates to CASSQGEGGGETQYF.

This sequence joins TRBV6-1 and TRBJ2-7; TRBD2 matches 7 bases. This CDR3 spans 12 amino acids. Trimming removed 6 bases from V and 2 bases from J; junction bases left unmatched: 1. CDR1 and CDR2 (germline): MNHNS, SASEGT. CDR3 nucleotides: TGTGCCAGCAGGGGGGGGACCTACGAGCAGTACTTC. It codes for CASRGGTYEQYF.

J is TRBJ1-2 and V is TRBV5-4; D uncertain. This CDR3 has 15 residues. V shed 3 bases and J shed 7 bases, with 19 bases lying between them. CDR1 SGHNT and CDR2 YYREEE come from the germline V gene (reference sequence). As DNA, the CDR3 is TGTGCCAGCAGCTCCGCGGGAATTCCGTTGGGTGGCTACACCTTC. Its translation is CASSSAGIPLGGYTF.

This chain connects TRBV6-6 to TRBJ1-2; 8 nucleotides align to TRBD1. Per the germline V gene, CDR1 is MNHNY and CDR2 is SVGAGI (reference sequence). Trimming cost V 7 bases and J 4 bases; bases outside gene matches: 2. CDR3 length: 12 residues. CDR3 in amino acids: CASTGTGYGYTF. The DNA of the CDR3 is TGTGCCAGCACCGGGACAGGCTATGGCTACACCTTC.

The chain recombines TRBV6-6 with TRBJ2-1, with 9 nucleotides matching TRBD1. The CDR3 has 16 residues. V was pared by 0 bases and J by 4 bases, with 4 bases of the junction left unmatched. In germline, CDR1 is MNHNY, CDR2 SVGAGI (reference sequence). The CDR3 coding sequence is TGTGCCAGCAGTTACTCTGCGGGACAGGGATACAATGAGCAGTTCTTC. This gives the protein CASSYSAGQGYNEQFF.